Below are 5 T cell receptor beta chains sequenced from a single sample in a study of blood T cell repertoires in COVID-19. Clones were sequenced by immunoSEQ multiplex PCR, and TCRdb holds only the in-frame ones, with some missing. Of around 200,000 clones listed, 70% to 80% are singletons. Sample: peripheral blood. Source of these receptors: a woman aged 35 to 49 with COVID-19, enrolled during active disease.

The sample holds a few counts of this clone. This chain links TRBV5-4 with TRBJ1-1; D is unresolved. CDR3 length: 13 amino acids. Per germline, CDR1 SGHNT and CDR2 YYREEE (reference sequence). Trimming left V 4 bases short and J 2 bases short, with 9 bases between. CDR3 region: CASSQDFNTEAFF. CDR3 nucleotides: TGTGCCAGCAGCCAGGACTTTAACACTGAAGCTTTCTTT.

The rearrangement uses TRBV2 and TRBJ1-5; D is perhaps TRBD1 (6 bases). This CDR3 spans 14 amino acids. Trimming removed 7 bases at V and 3 bases at J, with 13 bases between. The germline gives CDR1 SNHLY, CDR2 FYNNEI. CDR3 in amino acids: CASKRTDSNQPQHF. The CDR3 nucleotides read TGTGCCAGCAAAAGGACAGATTCCAATCAGCCCCAGCATTTT.

A single count supports this clone. The chain is built from TRBV29-1 and TRBJ2-7; 7 nucleotides match TRBD1. V lost 0 bases and J lost 6; bases outside the gene matches: 11. Germline-derived CDR1 and CDR2 are SQVTM and ANQGSEA. The CDR3 totals 15 residues. The CDR3 DNA sequence: TGCAGCGTTGAAGATCGGGATAGACAGGGACGCGAGCAGTACTTC. It specifies CSVEDRDRQGREQYF.

This clone was detected only once. The V gene is TRBV18, the J gene TRBJ1-1; tentative D call: TRBD1 (5 bases). Trimming removed 3 bases from V and 1 base from J, with 12 bases in between. The CDR3 covers 15 residues. In germline, CDR1 is KGHSH, CDR2 LQKENI. The CDR3 here is CASSPSPGPNTEAFF. In DNA form, the CDR3 reads TGTGCCAGCTCACCGAGCCCAGGGCCGAACACTGAAGCTTTCTTT. The entire variable domain, with the rest obtained from reference TRBV18 and TRBJ1-1, is as follows: NAGVMQNPRHLVRRRGQEARLRCSPMKGHSHVYWYRQLPEEGLKFMVYLQKENIIDESGMPKERFSAEFPKEGPSILRIQQVVRGDSAAYFCASSPSPGPNTEAFFGQGTRLTVV.

The chain joins TRBV5-1 to TRBJ2-7, with a tentative D call TRBD1 (6 bases). V was trimmed by 1 base and J by 7 bases, leaving 15 bases between them. This CDR3 has 14 residues. Looked up from germline, CDR1 is SGHRS and CDR2 is YFSETQ. This chain's CDR3 is CASSLQGQISEQYF. CDR3 nucleotides: TGCGCCAGCAGCTTGCAGGGGCAAATCTCAGAGCAGTACTTC.